These 18 T cell receptor beta chains were sequenced from one sample in a study of T cell repertoires in aging, cancer and after chemotherapy. Amplification of TCR beta used genomic DNA extracted from peripheral blood. TRB rearrangements spanning V, D and J were amplified using mixed TRB-A/B primers. Each CDR3 protein is one row after TCRdb ran MiXCR on the multiplex PCR reads. Of 2,000 to 2,500 distinct CDR3 sequences in the sample, around 23% were seen once. Sequencing used blood. Receptors were obtained from a human donor with a solid tumor.

The chain recombines TRBV13 with TRBJ1-6, with a possible D match to TRBD1 (6 bases). Looked up from germline, CDR1 is PRHDT and CDR2 is FYEKMQ (reference sequence). CDR3 length equals 12 residues. V was trimmed by 1 base and J by 17 bases, leaving 12 bases between them. In DNA form, the CDR3 reads TGTGCCAGCAGCTTAGAAGGGGGGCGGGTCCACTTT. Translating it yields CASSLEGGRVHF.

The rearrangement joins TRBV7-9 to TRBJ1-2; D gene unclear. Germline loops: CDR1 SEHNR, CDR2 FQNEAQ (reference sequence). The CDR3 loop spans 18 amino acids. With 5 bases removed from V and 2 bases from J, the gap between germline ends came to 24 bases. The CDR3 coding sequence is TGTGCCAGCAGCCCCGTTTGGGGTTCGCTTTATCTAAACTATGGCTACACCTTC. It yields the protein CASSPVWGSLYLNYGYTF.

The chain joins TRBV11-2 to TRBJ2-7, with D possibly matching TRBD2 (6 bases). V lost 1 base, J lost 1 base, and 8 bases lay in between. CDR1 and CDR2 from the germline V gene are SGHAT and FQNNGV. The CDR3 sequence is 14 residues long. CDR3 loop: CASSLGGESYEQYF. Written as DNA, the CDR3 is TGTGCCAGCAGCTTAGGGGGGGAATCCTACGAGCAGTACTTC.

This clonotype ranks as medium-sized. The chain recombines TRBV11-1 with TRBJ1-2; 7 bases align to TRBD1. The CDR3 has 16 residues. Per the germline V gene, CDR1 is SGHAT and CDR2 is FQDESV (reference sequence). V trimming: 4 bases; J trimming: 0 bases; junction bases outside the gene matches: 8. The CDR3 loop reads CASSSGVTGSNYGYTF. The CDR3 bases are TGTGCCAGCAGCTCGGGGGTGACAGGGTCTAACTATGGCTACACCTTC.

Judged by abundance, this clonotype is medium-sized. The chain employs TRBV5-4 and TRBJ2-1, with TRBD2 matching over 8 bases. Germline V gene lookup returns CDR1 SGHNT and CDR2 YYREEE (reference sequence). The trim removed 1 base at V and 1 base at J, leaving 7 bases unmatched. This CDR3 spans 17 amino acids. As DNA, the CDR3 is TGTGCCAGCAGCTTGTCTTGGGCTAGCGGGTCCTACAATGAGCAGTTCTTC. This sequence encodes CASSLSWASGSYNEQFF.

This clonotype was seen a handful of times. V usage is TRBV27 and J usage is TRBJ2-3; tentative D call: TRBD1 (6 bases). The CDR3 length is 15 residues. Germline V gene lookup returns CDR1 MNHEY and CDR2 SMNVEV (reference sequence). Trimming cost V 2 bases and J 0 bases, with 9 bases left between them. CDR3 protein: CASSLRQASTDTQYF. The CDR3, as DNA: TGTGCCAGCAGTTTACGACAGGCTAGCACAGATACGCAGTATTTT.

By sample share, this clonotype is medium-sized. The rearrangement joins TRBV6-1 to TRBJ2-6; D not resolved. The CDR3 totals 14 residues. V lost 7 bases and J 0 bases, leaving 7 bases between the germline ends. From germline, CDR1 is MNHNS and CDR2 SASEGT. In nucleotides, the CDR3 is TGTGCCAGCAAGGGTTTCTCTGGGGCCAACGTCCTGACTTTC. Translation gives CASKGFSGANVLTF.

This clonotype is large in the sample. The chain uses TRBV30 and TRBJ2-5; D unclear. There are 13 residues in the CDR3. The V gene lost 0 bases and the J gene lost 1 base, with 6 bases spanning the gap. The germline V gene has CDR1 GTSNPN and CDR2 SVGIG (reference sequence). The CDR3, as DNA: TGTGCCTGGAGTGTAAATAGCCAAGAGACCCAGTACTTC. It specifies CAWSVNSQETQYF. Combining the CDR3 with reference TRBV30 and TRBJ2-5 gives the whole variable domain SQTIHQWPATLVQPVGSPLSLECTVEGTSNPNLYWYRQAAGRGLQLLFYSVGIGQISSEVPQNLSASRPQDRQFILSSKKLLLSDSGFYLCAWSVNSQETQYFGPGTRLLVL.

This sequence joins TRBV5-1 and TRBJ2-1; possibly TRBD2 for D (6 bases). Trimming took 3 bases from V and 3 from J, leaving 13 bases between them. This CDR3 comprises 15 residues. The germline gives CDR1 SGHRS, CDR2 YFSETQ. The DNA of the CDR3 is TGCGCCAGCAGCTCGTTTAGCGGCGTCTACAATGAGCAGTTCTTC. It codes for CASSSFSGVYNEQFF.

In its sample, this clonotype ranks as large. This rearrangement joins TRBV7-2 to TRBJ2-1; no clear D. Germline V gives CDR1 SGHTA, CDR2 FQGNSA. This CDR3 is 14 amino acids long. V dropped 1 base and J dropped 8 bases, with 12 bases sitting between them. The CDR3 sequence: CASSLGQRVDEQFF. CDR3 coding DNA: TGTGCCAGCAGCTTAGGCCAGCGAGTAGATGAGCAGTTCTTC.

This clonotype was seen a few times. The chain has TRBV6-1 and TRBJ2-5, with 10 bases lining up with TRBD2. J was trimmed by 3 bases and V by 6 bases; bases with no gene match: 10. CDR1 is MNHNS, CDR2 SASEGT, per germline. The CDR3 sequence is 16 residues long. This CDR3 reads CASSPRAGGLEETQYF. The CDR3, as DNA: TGTGCCAGCAGCCCACGAGCGGGGGGGCTCGAAGAGACCCAGTACTTC.

The V gene is TRBV10-3, the J gene TRBJ2-1; a possible D gene is TRBD1 (6 bases). CDR1 is ENHRY and CDR2 is SYGVKD in the germline V gene. Trimming took off 7 bases at V and 5 bases at J, with 9 bases between the two ends. This CDR3 has 12 amino acids. CDR3 nucleotide sequence: TGTGCCATCAATTCAGGGGACAATGAGCAGTTCTTC. Its protein product is CAINSGDNEQFF.

CDR3 protein: CASSPPRDTDTTEAFF. The CDR3 nucleotides read TGTGCCAGCTCACCACCCCGGGACACAGATACCACTGAAGCTTTCTTT. This chain connects TRBV18 to TRBJ1-1; a weak D match, TRBD1 (6 bases). V shed 0 bases and J shed 4 bases, with 15 bases lying between them. Germline lookup yields CDR1 KGHSH and CDR2 LQKENI. The CDR3 sequence is 16 residues long.

A word on this clonotype: No conserved phenylalanine or tryptophan ends this CDR3, so it is likely a read error. This rearrangement joins TRBV6-2 or TRBV6-3 to TRBJ2-3; perhaps TRBD2 as D (6 bases). The CDR3 loop spans 15 amino acids. CDR1 is MNHEY and CDR2 is SVGEGT in the germline V gene. V was pared by 6 bases and J by 0 bases, with 13 bases between. The CDR3 nucleotides read TGTGCCAGCAGGGGACTCGAGACTAGCACAGATACGCAGTATTTA. Its protein product is CASRGLETSTDTQYL.

The V gene is TRBV2, the J gene TRBJ2-5, with unresolved D. Between the trimmed V and J ends, which lost 10 bases and 2 bases, there was a span of 32 bases. This CDR3 spans 19 amino acids. From germline, CDR1 is SNHLY and CDR2 FYNNEI. Here the CDR3 reads CATEASPFRVGLGQETQYF. As DNA, the CDR3 is TGTGCCACCGAAGCGAGCCCTTTTCGAGTAGGGCTGGGGCAAGAGACCCAGTACTTC.

V is TRBV7-2 and J is TRBJ2-4; 9 bases align to TRBD1. CDR3 length equals 14 residues. Unmatched junction bases numbered 8, after V lost 5 bases and J lost 9 bases. Germline V gene data show CDR1 as SGHTA and CDR2 as FQGNSA. The CDR3 sequence: CASSTQQGAVIQYF. CDR3 nucleotides: TGTGCCAGCAGCACCCAACAGGGGGCGGTCATTCAGTACTTC.

The V call is TRBV5-6, the J call TRBJ2-7; no firm D call. The CDR3 sequence is 11 residues long. Trimming removed 4 bases from V and 5 bases from J, with 7 bases in between. The V gene's germline CDR1 is SGHDT and CDR2 YYEEEE. The CDR3: CASSRENEQYF. DNA for the CDR3: TGTGCCAGCAGCCGTGAAAACGAGCAGTACTTC.

With respect to this clonotype: An end of the junction does not agree with germline; a read error may underlie this. V gene TRBV20-1 combines with J gene TRBJ1-6; TRBD1 matches 8 bases. The germline V gene has CDR1 DFQATT and CDR2 SNEGSKA (reference sequence). The CDR3 covers 14 residues. CDR3 residues: CSARGTGINSHLHF. The CDR3 DNA sequence: TGCAGTGCTAGAGGGACAGGGATCAATTCACACCTCCACTTT.